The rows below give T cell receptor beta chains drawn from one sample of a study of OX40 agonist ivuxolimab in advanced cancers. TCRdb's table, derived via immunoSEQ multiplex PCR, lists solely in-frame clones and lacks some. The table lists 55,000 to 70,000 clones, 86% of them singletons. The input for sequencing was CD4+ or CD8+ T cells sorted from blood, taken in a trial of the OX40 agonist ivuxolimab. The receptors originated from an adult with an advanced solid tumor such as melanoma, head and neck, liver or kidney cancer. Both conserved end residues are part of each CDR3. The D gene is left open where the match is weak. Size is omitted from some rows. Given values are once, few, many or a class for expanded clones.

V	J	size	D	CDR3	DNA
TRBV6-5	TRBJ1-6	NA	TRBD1	CASRTGTGASPLHF	TGTGCCAGCAGAACCGGGACAGGCGCTTCACCCCTCCACTTT
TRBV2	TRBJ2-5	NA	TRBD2	CASSEGGETQYF	TGTGCCAGCAGTGAGGGAGGGGAGACCCAGTACTTC
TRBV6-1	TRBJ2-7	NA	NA	CASSYRRGNYEQYF	TGTGCCAGCAGTTATCGACGCGGCAACTACGAGCAGTACTTC
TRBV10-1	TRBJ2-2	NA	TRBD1	CASNKEGQGGSGELFF	TGCGCCAGCAATAAAGAGGGACAGGGTGGGTCCGGGGAGCTGTTTTTT
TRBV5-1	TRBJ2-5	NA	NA	CASGVSQETQYF	TGCGCCAGTGGGGTGTCCCAAGAGACCCAGTACTTC
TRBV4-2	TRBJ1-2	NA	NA	CASSQSPSGWGYTF	TGTGCCAGCAGCCAGAGCCCCTCTGGCTGGGGCTACACCTTC
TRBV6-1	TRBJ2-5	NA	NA	CASVRLDQETQYF	TGTGCCAGCGTAAGACTCGACCAAGAGACCCAGTACTTC
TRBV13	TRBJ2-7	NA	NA	CASSLGTAYEQYF	TGTGCCAGCAGCTTAGGCACTGCCTACGAGCAGTACTTC
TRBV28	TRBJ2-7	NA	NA	CASSSRGVEQYF	TGTGCCAGCAGCTCGAGGGGTGTCGAGCAGTACTTC
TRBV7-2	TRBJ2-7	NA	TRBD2	CASSTGRGDYEQYF	TGTGCCAGCAGCACCGGGAGGGGAGACTACGAGCAGTACTTC
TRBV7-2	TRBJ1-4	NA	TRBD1	CASSIQTGINEKLFF	TGTGCCAGCAGCATACAGACAGGGATTAATGAAAAACTGTTTTTT
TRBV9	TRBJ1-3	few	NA	CASSVAGTPGRASGNTIYF	TGTGCCAGCAGCGTAGCTGGAACACCAGGGAGGGCTTCTGGAAACACCATATATTTT
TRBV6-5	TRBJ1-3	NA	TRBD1	CASRDRSSGNTIYF	TGTGCCAGCAGGGACAGGAGCTCTGGAAACACCATATATTTT
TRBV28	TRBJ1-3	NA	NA	CASRWGAGGNTIYF	TGTGCCAGCAGGTGGGGGGCGGGAGGAAACACCATATATTTT
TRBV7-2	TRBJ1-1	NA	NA	CASSLTDGAFF	TGTGCCAGCAGCTTAACGGACGGAGCTTTCTTT
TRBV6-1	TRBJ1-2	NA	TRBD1	CASGGTRDSHYGYTF	TGTGCCAGCGGGGGAACCCGGGACAGTCACTATGGCTACACCTTC
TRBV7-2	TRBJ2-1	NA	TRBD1	CASRPGGASYNEQFF	TGTGCCAGCAGACCAGGGGGCGCCTCCTACAATGAGCAGTTCTTC
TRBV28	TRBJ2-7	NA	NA	CASSLASLNGSSYEQYF	TGTGCCAGCAGTTTAGCCTCCCTCAATGGCTCATCCTACGAGCAGTACTTC
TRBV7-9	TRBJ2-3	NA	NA	CASSEGLNTDTQYF	TGTGCCAGCAGCGAAGGACTTAACACAGATACGCAGTATTTT
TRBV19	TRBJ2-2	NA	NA	CASSHRVQSPNTGELFF	TGTGCCAGTAGCCACCGAGTACAAAGCCCGAACACCGGGGAGCTGTTTTTT
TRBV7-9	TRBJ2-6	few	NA	CASTFGQTGANVLTF	TGTGCCAGCACTTTCGGACAGACTGGGGCCAACGTCCTGACTTTC
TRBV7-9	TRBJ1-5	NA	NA	CASSQAWGQPQHF	TGTGCCAGCAGCCAGGCCTGGGGGCAGCCCCAGCATTTT
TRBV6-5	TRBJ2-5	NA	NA	CASSYIRGETQYF	TGTGCCAGCAGTTACATCCGGGGGGAGACCCAGTACTTC
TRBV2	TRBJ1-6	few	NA	CASTLEASYNSPLHF	TGTGCCAGCACCTTAGAGGCCTCCTATAATTCACCCCTCCACTTT
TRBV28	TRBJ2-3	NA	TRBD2	CASSYQGLAGGGDTQYF	TGTGCCAGCAGTTACCAGGGACTAGCGGGGGGAGGAGATACGCAGTATTTT
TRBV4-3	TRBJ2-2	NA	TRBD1	CASSPLAAGQGTGELFF	TGCGCCAGCAGCCCCCTGGCCGCAGGACAGGGGACCGGGGAGCTGTTTTTT
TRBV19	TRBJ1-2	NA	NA	CASSIPGGVYGYTF	TGTGCCAGTAGTATCCCGGGAGGGGTCTATGGCTACACCTTC
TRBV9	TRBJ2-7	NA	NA	CASSVEGGGPYEQYF	TGTGCCAGCAGCGTAGAAGGGGGGGGCCCTTACGAGCAGTACTTC
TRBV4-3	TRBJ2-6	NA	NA	CASSQGEAGANVLTF	TGCGCCAGCAGCCAAGGAGAGGCTGGGGCCAACGTCCTGACTTTC
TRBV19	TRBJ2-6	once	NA	CASIPGSAGANVLTF	TGTGCCAGTATCCCGGGTAGTGCTGGGGCCAACGTCCTGACTTTC
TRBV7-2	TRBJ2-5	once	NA	CASTDGGWETQYF	TGTGCCAGCACTGATGGAGGGTGGGAGACCCAGTACTTC
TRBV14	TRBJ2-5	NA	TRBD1	CASSLRAGGLETQYF	TGTGCCAGCAGCCTCCGGGCAGGGGGCTTGGAGACCCAGTACTTC
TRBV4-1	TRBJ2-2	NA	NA	CASSPVIAVNTGELFF	TGCGCCAGCAGCCCCGTGATAGCAGTAAACACCGGGGAGCTGTTTTTT
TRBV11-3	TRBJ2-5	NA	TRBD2	CASSLGSSGGASETQYF	TGTGCCAGCAGCTTGGGATCTAGCGGGGGGGCTTCGGAGACCCAGTACTTC
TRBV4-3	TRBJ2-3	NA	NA	CASSQTESDTQYF	TGCGCCAGCAGCCAAACCGAATCAGATACGCAGTATTTT
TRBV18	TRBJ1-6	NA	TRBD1	CASSPTGEGSPLHF	TGTGCCAGCTCACCGACAGGGGAGGGGTCACCCCTCCACTTT
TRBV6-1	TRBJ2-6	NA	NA	CASSVLLDSTGANVLTF	TGTGCCAGCAGTGTCCTTTTGGACTCAACTGGGGCCAACGTCCTGACTTTC
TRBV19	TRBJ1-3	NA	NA	CASRRGSGNTIYF	TGTGCCAGTCGAAGGGGCTCTGGAAACACCATATATTTT
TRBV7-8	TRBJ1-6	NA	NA	CASSLASSYNSPLHF	TGTGCCAGCAGCTTAGCTAGCTCCTATAATTCACCCCTCCACTTT
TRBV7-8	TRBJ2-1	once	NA	CASRGWSNNEQFF	TGTGCCAGCAGGGGGTGGTCGAACAATGAGCAGTTCTTC
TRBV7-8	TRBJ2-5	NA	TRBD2	CASSSTSGQETQYF	TGTGCCAGCAGCTCGACTAGCGGCCAAGAGACCCAGTACTTC
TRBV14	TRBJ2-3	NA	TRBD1	CASSQERQGIGSTDTQYF	TGTGCCAGCAGCCAAGAACGACAGGGTATAGGTAGCACAGATACGCAGTATTTT
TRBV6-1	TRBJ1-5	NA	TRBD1	CASSVGQGAYQPQHF	TGTGCCAGCAGTGTGGGACAGGGGGCTTATCAGCCCCAGCATTTT
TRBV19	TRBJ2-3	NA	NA	CASSLRTNTDTQYF	TGTGCCAGTAGTCTCCGGACCAACACAGATACGCAGTATTTT
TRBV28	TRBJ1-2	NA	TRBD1	CASSSGQAVGYTF	TGTGCCAGCAGTTCAGGACAGGCGGTGGGCTACACCTTC
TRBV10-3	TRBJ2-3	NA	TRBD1	CAISGPRDRGTDTQYF	TGTGCCATCAGTGGGCCTCGGGACAGGGGCACAGATACGCAGTATTTT
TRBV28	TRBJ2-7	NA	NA	CASTLHRNPYEQYF	TGTGCCAGCACCCTCCACAGGAATCCCTACGAGCAGTACTTC
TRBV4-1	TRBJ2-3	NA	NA	CASSQDGGGGGGDTQYF	TGCGCCAGCAGCCAAGATGGGGGCGGGGGAGGAGGGGATACGCAGTATTTT
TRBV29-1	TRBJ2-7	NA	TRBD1	CSVKTGSFYEQYF	TGCAGCGTTAAGACAGGGTCCTTCTACGAGCAGTACTTC
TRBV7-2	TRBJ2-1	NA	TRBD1	CASSKDRVSYNEQFF	TGTGCCAGCAGCAAGGACAGGGTCTCCTACAATGAGCAGTTCTTC
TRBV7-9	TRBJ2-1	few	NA	CASSPKTRVGNEQFF	TGTGCCAGCAGTCCGAAGACTAGGGTGGGGAATGAGCAGTTCTTC
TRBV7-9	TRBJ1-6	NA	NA	CASSLSRDYNSPLHF	TGTGCCAGCAGCTTAAGCCGGGACTATAATTCACCCCTCCACTTT
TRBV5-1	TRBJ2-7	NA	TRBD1	CASSIPGQGDHEQYF	TGCGCCAGCAGCATCCCGGGACAGGGGGACCACGAGCAGTACTTC